The present entry profiles one T cell receptor beta chain with its context. The clone's antigen remains unknown. No per-base quality is available; no much larger clone lies one base away. The germline V gene sets CDR1 to SGHRS and CDR2 to YFSETQ. Cut back by 0 bases and 4 bases, the V and J ends lie 10 bases apart. From its cysteine to its phenylalanine, the CDR3 spans 14 amino acids. Solely the CDR3 DNA is kept, with 42 bases framed from the first base. These data are taken from a study of technical replicates of blood from several donors (dated by TCRdb to about 2017). Library construction relied on the immunoSEQ multiplex PCR assay. TCRdb retrieved this table from immuneACCESS and kept in-frame rearrangements only. Not all clones are present; in checked studies, unresolved V genes account for under half, and no reason is known for the remainder. The sample records approximately 82,000 clones, about nine tenths of which are singletons. The ten largest clones take up approximately 0.28% of the sample.

The chain couples TRBV5-1 to TRBJ1-1; a tentative D call is TRBD1 (6 bases match). This TCR was recovered from a human donor in good health. Sequencing was carried out using T cells isolated from PBMCs. The sequence in DNA is TGCGCCAGCAGCTTGGTTCAGGGGCCCACTGAAGCTTTCTTT. Its product reads: CASSLVQGPTEAFF. Reference TRBV5-1 and TRBJ1-1 genes cover what lies past the CDR3, so the full variable domain is KAGVTQTPRYLIKTRGQQVTLSCSPISGHRSVSWYQQTPGQGLQFLFEYFSETQRNKGNFPGRFSGRQFSNSRSEMNVSTLELGDSALYLCASSLVQGPTEAFFGQGTRLTVV.